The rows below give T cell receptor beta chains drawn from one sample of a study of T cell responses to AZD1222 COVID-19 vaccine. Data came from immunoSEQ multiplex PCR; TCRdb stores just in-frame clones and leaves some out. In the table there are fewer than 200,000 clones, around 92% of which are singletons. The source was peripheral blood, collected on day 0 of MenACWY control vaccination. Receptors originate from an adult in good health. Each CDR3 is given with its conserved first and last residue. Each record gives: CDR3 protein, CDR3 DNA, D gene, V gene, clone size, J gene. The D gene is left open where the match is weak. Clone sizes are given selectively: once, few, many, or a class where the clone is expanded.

CASSFDRTISGNTIYF	TGTGCCAGCAGCTTTGACCGAACGATCTCTGGAAACACCATATATTTT	.	TRBV11-2	.	TRBJ1-3
CASSIRGQGANYGYTF	TGTGCCAGTAGTATTCGAGGGCAGGGGGCTAACTATGGCTACACCTTC	TRBD1	TRBV19	.	TRBJ1-2
CASQERRNTEAFF	TGTGCCAGCCAAGAGCGGCGGAACACTGAAGCTTTCTTT	.	TRBV18	.	TRBJ1-1
CASSLSGRVEETQYF	TGTGCCAGCAGCTTGAGCGGGAGGGTGGAAGAGACCCAGTACTTC	TRBD2	TRBV7-6	.	TRBJ2-5
CASSPIGVGETQYF	TGTGCCAGCTCACCAATCGGGGTCGGGGAGACCCAGTACTTC	.	TRBV18	.	TRBJ2-5
CASSSDRTGQPQHF	TGTGCCAGCTCATCCGACAGGACGGGTCAGCCCCAGCATTTT	.	TRBV18	.	TRBJ1-5
CASTALTGLNTGELFF	TGCGCCAGCACGGCTCTCACGGGACTGAACACCGGGGAGCTGTTTTTT	.	TRBV5-1	.	TRBJ2-2
CASSPQGAREKLFF	TGTGCCAGTAGTCCTCAGGGGGCGAGGGAAAAACTGTTTTTT	TRBD1	TRBV19	.	TRBJ1-4
CASSAQSQGAGSYGYTF	TGCGCCAGCAGCGCACAATCGCAGGGGGCCGGAAGCTATGGCTACACCTTC	TRBD1	TRBV5-1	.	TRBJ1-2
CATGRQGDTDTQYF	TGTGCCACCGGGAGACAGGGAGACACAGATACGCAGTATTTT	TRBD1	TRBV24-1	.	TRBJ2-3
CATQDRGATSNQPQHF	TGTGCCACCCAGGACAGGGGAGCGACAAGCAATCAGCCCCAGCATTTT	TRBD1	TRBV19	.	TRBJ1-5
CASRKRVDQPQHF	TGTGCCAGCAGGAAAAGAGTGGATCAGCCCCAGCATTTT	.	TRBV7-8	.	TRBJ1-5
CASSRAGNGNTIYF	TGTGCCAGCAGCCGAGCGGGGAACGGGAACACCATATATTTT	.	TRBV7-3	.	TRBJ1-3
CASSSRDSGPTNEKLFF	TGTGCCAGCAGCAGCCGGGACAGCGGCCCAACTAATGAAAAACTGTTTTTT	TRBD1	TRBV7-9	.	TRBJ1-4
CASSFAGITEQFF	TGTGCCAGCAGTTTCGCGGGAATCACTGAGCAGTTCTTC	.	TRBV6-5	.	TRBJ2-1
CASSGPGTGGGTEAFF	TGTGCCAGCAGTGGTCCCGGGACAGGGGGCGGCACTGAAGCTTTCTTT	TRBD1	TRBV2	few	TRBJ1-1
CASSLEPRGQETQYF	TGTGCCAGCAGCTTAGAGCCCAGGGGGCAAGAGACCCAGTACTTC	TRBD1	TRBV7-8	.	TRBJ2-5
CASSWAAEPSNQPQHF	TGTGCCAGTAGCTGGGCAGCCGAACCCAGCAATCAGCCCCAGCATTTT	.	TRBV19	.	TRBJ1-5
CASSLGGQGNYGYTF	TGTGCCAGCAGTTTAGGGGGACAGGGCAACTATGGCTACACCTTC	TRBD1	TRBV28	.	TRBJ1-2
CAWSVGQGNTIYF	TGTGCCTGGAGTGTCGGACAGGGAAACACCATATATTTT	.	TRBV30	.	TRBJ1-3
CASSTLQETQYF	TGTGCCAGTAGTACTCTCCAAGAGACCCAGTACTTC	.	TRBV19	.	TRBJ2-5